This TCR beta chain was identified in a study of blood T cells in healthy people across ages. As concerns this clonotype: Its antigen is unknown.

Study results and limitations: TCR beta diversity per million T cells fell roughly linearly with age. A strong correlation was found between TCR beta diversity and the percentage of naive T cells.

Using a J-beta primer mix together with a sample-barcoded 5' primer, a second PCR was run for roughly 7 to 12 cycles. MiXCR, applied by TCRdb to the 5' RACE reads, yields one record per CDR3 protein. The table lists under 1 million distinct CDR3 sequences, around 45% of them singletons. Deletions cut 6 bases from V and 9 bases from J, with 27 bases between. Germline lookup yields CDR1 ENHRY and CDR2 SYGVKD. This CDR3 comprises 18 residues. Sequenced: blood. The chain couples TRBV10-3 to TRBJ1-6; D is perhaps TRBD1 (5 bases). The receptor comes from a man in his 60s in good health. CDR3 DNA: TGTGCCATCAGCGGTGGGCCAGGGAATTGTCGCGTTACTTCACCCCTCCACTTT. It yields the protein CAISGGPGNCRVTSPLHF.